Following are 6 T cell receptor beta chains from one sample sequenced in a study of T cell responses to AZD1222 COVID-19 vaccine. Repertoires were generated with immunoSEQ multiplex PCR, while TCRdb's copy carries only in-frame clones and drops some. This sample has about 140,000 clones, with less than 95% found just once. The sequenced sample was peripheral blood, obtained 28 days after the second dose of the MenACWY control vaccine. The receptors shown here come from an adult who received the MenACWY meningococcal vaccine as a control.

The genes are TRBV15 and TRBJ2-7, with 8 positions matching TRBD1. The V gene's germline CDR1 is LNHNV and CDR2 YYDKDF (reference sequence). CDR3 length equals 14 residues. Trimming removed 5 bases from V and 6 bases from J; junction bases left unmatched: 9. CDR3 protein: CATSATGTGGEQYF. The CDR3 DNA is TGTGCCACCAGCGCCACCGGGACAGGAGGCGAGCAGTACTTC.

The rearrangement joins TRBV6-5 to TRBJ1-3; D is uncertain. The CDR3 is made up of 14 amino acids. Germline V lookup: CDR1 MNHEY, CDR2 SVGAGI. Trimming removed 2 bases from V and 2 bases from J, with 7 bases in between. CDR3 amino acids: CASSYGVPGNTIYF. The CDR3 DNA is TGTGCCAGCAGTTACGGGGTTCCTGGAAACACCATATATTTT.

The CDR3 DNA follows: TGTGCCAGCAGTCCCTGGGGCCGGGACTACTCCTACGAGCAGTACTTC. Amino acid sequence: CASSPWGRDYSYEQYF. V and J are TRBV5-6 and TRBJ2-7, with TRBD2 identical over 7 bases. J gave up 0 bases and V 5 bases, and 11 bases lay outside the gene matches. The CDR3 covers 16 residues. Germline V gives CDR1 SGHDT, CDR2 YYEEEE.

The V gene is TRBV20-1, the J gene TRBJ2-7, with D perhaps TRBD1 (5 bases). The germline V gene has CDR1 DFQATT and CDR2 SNEGSKA (reference sequence). The V end lost 5 bases, the J end lost 5 bases, and 10 bases lay between the germline ends. This CDR3 has 11 residues. This chain's CDR3 is CSAQGFDEQYF. CDR3 coding DNA: TGCAGTGCTCAGGGTTTCGACGAGCAGTACTTC.

A note on this clone: Within the sample, other DNA sequences also encode this same CDR3. The chain recombines TRBV27 with TRBJ2-1; no firm D call. V was shortened by 5 bases and J by 4 bases, with 3 bases between the two germline ends. CDR3 size: 11 residues. Germline values: CDR1 MNHEY, CDR2 SMNVEV (reference sequence). The CDR3 protein is CASSGYNEQFF. In nucleotides, the CDR3 is TGTGCCAGCAGTGGGTACAATGAGCAGTTCTTC.

This rearrangement joins TRBV7-9 to TRBJ2-7; the D is unclear. Trimming stripped 3 bases from V and 2 bases from J, with 14 bases between. From germline, CDR1 is SEHNR and CDR2 FQNEAQ (reference sequence). The CDR3 length is 15 residues. In nucleotides, the CDR3 is TGTGCCAGCAGCTTCCAAGCCCTTGGGCCCTACGAGCAGTACTTC. Encoded protein: CASSFQALGPYEQYF.